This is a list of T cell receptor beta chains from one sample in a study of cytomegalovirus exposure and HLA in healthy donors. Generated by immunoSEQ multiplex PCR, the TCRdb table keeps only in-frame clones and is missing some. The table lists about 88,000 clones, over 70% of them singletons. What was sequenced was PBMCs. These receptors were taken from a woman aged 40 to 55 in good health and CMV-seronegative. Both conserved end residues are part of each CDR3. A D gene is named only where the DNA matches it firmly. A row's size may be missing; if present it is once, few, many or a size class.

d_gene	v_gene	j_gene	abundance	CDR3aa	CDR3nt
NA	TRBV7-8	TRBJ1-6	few	CASSLAPGGYSPLHF	TGTGCCAGCAGCTTAGCCCCGGGAGGGTATTCACCCCTCCACTTT
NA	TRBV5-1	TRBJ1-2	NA	CASSLSGGNYGYTF	TGCGCCAGCAGCTTGAGTGGCGGAAACTATGGCTACACCTTC
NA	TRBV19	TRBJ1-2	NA	CASSISNYGYTF	TGTGCCAGTAGTATTTCGAACTATGGCTACACCTTC
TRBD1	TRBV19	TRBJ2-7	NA	CASSMEDRVAYEQYF	TGTGCCAGTAGTATGGAGGACAGGGTTGCCTACGAGCAGTACTTC
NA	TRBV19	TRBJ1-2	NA	CASKEGGYGYTF	TGTGCCAGTAAGGAGGGGGGGTATGGCTACACCTTC
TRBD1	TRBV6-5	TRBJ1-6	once	CASSKRTGNNSPLHF	TGTGCCAGCAGTAAACGGACAGGGAATAATTCACCCCTCCACTTT
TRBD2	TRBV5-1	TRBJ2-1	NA	CASSQSGGAIEQFF	TGCGCCAGCAGCCAAAGCGGGGGGGCTATTGAGCAGTTCTTC
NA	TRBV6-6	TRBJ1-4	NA	CASSQWRGEKLFF	TGTGCCAGCAGTCAATGGCGGGGTGAAAAACTGTTTTTT
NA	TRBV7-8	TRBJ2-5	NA	CASSLIAEETQYF	TGTGCCAGCAGCTTAATAGCGGAAGAGACCCAGTACTTC
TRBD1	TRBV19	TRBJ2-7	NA	CASSILGQESYEQYF	TGTGCCAGTAGTATCCTAGGACAGGAGTCCTACGAGCAGTACTTC
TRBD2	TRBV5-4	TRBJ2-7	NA	CASSPRLADYEQYF	TGTGCCAGCAGCCCTAGACTAGCTGACTACGAGCAGTACTTC
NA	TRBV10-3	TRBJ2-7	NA	CATQAGQLNSYEQYF	TGTGCTACCCAGGCCGGACAGCTTAACTCCTACGAGCAGTACTTC
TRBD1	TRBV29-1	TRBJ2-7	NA	CSVGGQRKSYEQYF	TGCAGCGTTGGGGGACAGCGAAAAAGCTACGAGCAGTACTTC
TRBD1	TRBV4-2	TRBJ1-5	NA	CASTLDRDSNQPQHF	TGTGCCAGCACTTTAGACAGGGATAGCAATCAGCCCCAGCATTTT
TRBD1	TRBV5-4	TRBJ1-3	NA	CASRPTGGNTIYF	TGTGCCAGCAGACCGACAGGGGGAAACACCATATATTTT
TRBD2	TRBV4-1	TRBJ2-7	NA	CASSQGLAGPSPGDEQYF	TGCGCCAGCAGCCAAGGGCTAGCGGGGCCCTCGCCTGGGGACGAGCAGTACTTC
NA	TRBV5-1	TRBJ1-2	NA	CASSLTGYGYTF	TGCGCCAGCAGCTTGACAGGCTATGGCTACACCTTC
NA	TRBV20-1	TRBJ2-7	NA	CSASGGEEQYF	TGCAGTGCTTCCGGTGGGGAGGAACAGTACTTC
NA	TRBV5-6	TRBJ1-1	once	CASSRPGGNTEAFF	TGTGCCAGCAGCCGACCGGGGGGGAACACTGAAGCTTTCTTT
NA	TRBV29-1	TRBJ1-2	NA	CSVEDQRGYTF	TGCAGCGTTGAAGATCAGAGGGGCTACACCTTC
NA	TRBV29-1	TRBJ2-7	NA	CSVPGAREQYF	TGCAGCGTACCAGGGGCGAGGGAGCAGTACTTC
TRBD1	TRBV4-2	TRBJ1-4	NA	CASSQPPGQNNEKLFF	TGTGCCAGCAGCCAACCACCGGGACAGAATAATGAAAAACTGTTTTTT
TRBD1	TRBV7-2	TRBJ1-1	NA	CASSLGVPDRGNTEAFF	TGTGCCAGCAGCTTAGGGGTCCCCGACAGGGGGAACACTGAAGCTTTCTTT